One sample yielded the 6 T cell receptor beta chains listed below, sequenced in a study of CD8+CD57+ T cells in acquired aplastic anemia. TCR beta VDJ and CDR3 profiling used genomic DNA as template. TCRdb reanalysed the reads using MiXCR and keeps one entry per CDR3 protein. The sample holds about 220,000 distinct CDR3 sequences, 34% seen once. Material: sorted CD4+, CD8+, or CD8+CD57+ T cells (not recorded which) from PBMCs. These receptors were taken from a human donor in good health, serving as a control.

Details on this clonotype: This may stem from a read error, because a much larger clone lies one nucleotide away. The chain recombines TRBV20-1 with TRBJ2-7, with D perhaps assigned TRBD1 or TRBD2 (5 bases each). The CDR3 spans 17 residues. The germline V and J ends were trimmed by 0 bases and 2 bases, with 20 bases remaining between them. CDR1 DFQATT and CDR2 SNEGSKA come from the germline V gene (reference sequence). Here the CDR3 DNA reads TGCAGTGCTAGAGATCCCTCCCACGGGGCGGAACCCTACGAGCAGTACTTC. Its protein product is CSARDPSHGAEPYEQYF.

CDR3: CASSAGQIPEAFF. The CDR3 nucleotides read TGTGCCAGCAGTGCGGGACAAATCCCTGAAGCTTTCTTT. V is TRBV25-1 and J is TRBJ1-1; D perhaps matches TRBD1 (6 bases). Germline V gene sequence: CDR1 MGHDK, CDR2 SYGVNS. The CDR3 has 13 residues. V lost 4 bases and J 6 bases, leaving 12 bases between the germline ends.

Of note for this clonotype: One end of the junction does not line up with germline, which may come from a read error. The chain carries TRBV5-1 and TRBJ2-2, with D perhaps matching TRBD1 (6 bases). In germline, CDR1 is SGHRS, CDR2 YFSETQ. The CDR3 has 16 residues. The DNA of the CDR3 is TGCGCCTGCAGCTACGAGACAGGAGCGAACACCGGGGAGCTGTTTTTT. Residues: CACSYETGANTGELFF. Complete variable domain (other parts from reference TRBV5-1 and TRBJ2-2): KAGVTQTPRYLIKTRGQQVTLSCSPISGHRSVSWYQQTPGQGLQFLFEYFSETQRNKGNFPGRFSGRQFSNSRSEMNVSTLELGDSALYLCACSYETGANTGELFFGEGSRLTVL.

As for this clonotype: A read error is possible here, since a much larger clone lies one base away. Given the absence of the conserved phenylalanine or tryptophan at the CDR3 end, a read error is likely. No DNA is shown, since the ends of the CDR3 on it are uncertain; the CDR3 is the one TCRdb lists. This rearrangement joins TRBV2 to TRBJ2-7; the D segment call TRBD2 is taken from the table without a DNA check. The CDR3 adds up to 13 amino acids, both ends counted. Germline V gene lookup returns CDR1 SNHLY and CDR2 FYNNEI. This CDR3 reads CASSESRLAGGPI.

This clonotype was recorded at least ten times. The chain couples TRBV2 to TRBJ1-3; D is possibly TRBD1 (6 bases). The CDR3 totals 15 residues. Germline CDR1 reads SNHLY; CDR2 reads FYNNEI. V was clipped by 8 bases and J by 1 base, with 15 bases between them. The CDR3 bases are TGTGCCAGCGCCTCGGGGGGCACATCTGGAAACACCATATATTTT. It specifies CASASGGTSGNTIYF.

Concerning this clonotype: A single base separates this from a much larger clone, so it may be a read error. J is TRBJ1-1 and V is TRBV7-2; D call uncertain. The germline gives CDR1 SGHTA, CDR2 FQGNSA. V lost 1 base to trimming and J lost 10 bases, with 10 bases between them. The CDR3 spans 12 residues. In DNA, the CDR3 is TGTGCCAGCAGCTTAGGTCGATGGGTAGCTTTCTTT. Translation gives CASSLGRWVAFF.